The entry that follows covers one T cell receptor (beta chain) sequence. The source of the sample is a study of shared clonotypes between healthy human individuals. Sorted-subset replicate PCRs used 200 to 250 ng DNA, some 31,000 T cell genomes. TCRdb keeps only in-frame clones here, not all; method: immunoSEQ multiplex PCR. The repertoire holds over a million clones, with over 95% as singletons. Sequencing was carried out using naive CD4+ T cells sorted from blood. The subset was: CD45RA+ positively selected. The TCR comes from a man aged 25 to 45 in good health.

In DNA form, the CDR3 reads TGCAGCGTTGAAGGGACTAGCGGGAGCCGTAGGGCCGGGGAGCTGTTTTTT. Its translation is CSVEGTSGSRRAGELFF. The chain joins TRBV29-1 to TRBJ2-2, with 13 nucleotides matching TRBD2. The CDR3 runs to 17 residues. Germline CDR1 reads SQVTM; CDR2 reads ANQGSEA. V shed 1 base and J 6 bases; nucleotides not matched to a gene: 8.